This entry lists 7 T cell receptor beta chains sequenced from one sample in a study of identical twins. TCRdb itself ran the 5' RACE reads through MiXCR, one entry per CDR3 protein. The sample yields 570,000 or so distinct CDR3 sequences, 9% to 10% seen once. The sample was also linked to a second study, of yellow fever vaccine responses in identical twins.

The sequenced material came from PBMCs. The receptor set was obtained from a woman aged 18-29 years in good health.

This clonotype was seen a few times. The chain has TRBV20-1 and TRBJ2-3; maybe TRBD2 (5 bases). This CDR3 has 15 residues. With 6 bases removed from V and 0 bases from J, the gap between germline ends came to 16 bases. The germline V gene has CDR1 DFQATT and CDR2 SNEGSKA (reference sequence). DNA for the CDR3: TGCAGTGCCCCCTCCAAAGCGGCTAGCACAGATACGCAGTATTTT. Translation: CSAPSKAASTDTQYF.

A remark on this clonotype: A much larger clone lies a single base off, so this may be a read error. The rearrangement links TRBV5-1 to TRBJ2-5; D may match TRBD1 or TRBD2 (6 bases each). This CDR3 region has 15 residues. Germline V gene data show CDR1 as SGHRS and CDR2 as YFSETQ. CDR3 in amino acids: CASSQGGDIQRTQNF. The CDR3 DNA follows: TGCGCCAGCAGCCAAGGCGGGGACATCCAACGGACCCAGAACTTC.

This clonotype appeared many times. The chain recombines TRBV20-1 with TRBJ2-7, with D tentatively TRBD1 (6 bases). CDR3 length equals 16 residues. CDR1 and CDR2 from the germline V gene are DFQATT and SNEGSKA (reference sequence). Deletions cut 2 bases from V and 0 bases from J, with 17 bases between. This CDR3 is CSARTGRGHDSYEQYF. In DNA, the CDR3 is TGCAGTGCTAGAACCGGCAGGGGACATGACTCCTACGAGCAGTACTTC.

This clonotype occurred a few times. Written as DNA, the CDR3 is TGTGCCAGCAGCTCGTATCAGGGGGCTAGGAATGAGCAGTTCTTC. This translates into CASSSYQGARNEQFF. This rearrangement joins TRBV7-9 to TRBJ2-1, with 8 bases that match TRBD1. This CDR3 is 15 amino acids long. Trimming cost V 4 bases and J 7 bases; bases outside gene matches: 9. Per germline, CDR1 SEHNR and CDR2 FQNEAQ (reference sequence).

This chain connects TRBV12-3 or TRBV12-4 to TRBJ1-5; TRBD1 agrees at 8 bases. The CDR3 sequence is 15 residues long. The junction had 6 bases not matched to a gene; V was cut back by 5 bases and J by 3 bases. CDR3 protein: CASSPRTGFNQPQHF. The CDR3 coding sequence is TGTGCCAGCAGTCCACGGACAGGGTTCAATCAGCCCCAGCATTTT.

The table lists this clonotype with a few counts. The chain links TRBV9 to TRBJ2-1, with 9 bases aligning to TRBD2. V lost 7 bases, J lost 7 bases, and 12 bases stayed unmatched. Germline V CDR1 and CDR2: SGDLS, YYNGEE. The CDR3 is made up of 15 amino acids. The CDR3 bases are TGTGCCAGCCAGGCAATTAGCGGGAGTGAAAATGAGCAGTTCTTC. As protein: CASQAISGSENEQFF.

In nucleotides, the CDR3 is TGCAGCGTTGATGGGGGCGCCTACACTGAAGCTTTCTTT. This encodes CSVDGGAYTEAFF. This sequence joins TRBV29-1 and TRBJ1-1; a weak D match, TRBD1 (6 bases). With 3 bases removed from V and 3 bases from J, the gap between germline ends came to 11 bases. CDR3 size: 13 residues. The V gene's germline CDR1 is SQVTM and CDR2 ANQGSEA.